The clone carrying this T cell receptor beta chain appeared a single time. Its antigen remains unknown. The source of the sample is a study of shared clonotypes between healthy human individuals. Study context: The study used three CD4 naive, three CD4 memory, two CD8 naive and one CD8 memory plate per donor. General study results and limits: Sequencing depth was expected to influence donor clonotype sharing. Relative to memory subsets, naive subsets generally showed larger estimated richness.

Positive CCR7 selection of CD45RO-negative cells yielded the naive CD8 cells, and terminally differentiated effector memory CD45RA+ cells were excluded. Recent vaccinations or acute infections were absent in the healthy HIV-negative adult donors. TCRdb's copy holds only in-frame clones and misses some; the assay was immunoSEQ multiplex PCR. The data show roughly 2.1 million clones, 93% seen once. CDR3 size: 17 residues. Trimming cost V 0 bases and J 4 bases; bases outside gene matches: 9. The germline V gene encodes CDR1 SGHRS and CDR2 YFSETQ. The TCR originated in a young man in good health. Some clones in this sample may be carry-over from other donors' samples. The chain couples TRBV5-1 to TRBJ2-1; 8 nucleotides agree with TRBD2. Sequenced material: naive CD8+ T cells from PBMCs. In DNA, the CDR3 is TGCGCCAGCAGCTTGGCCACAGCGGGAGTGGTATACAATGAGCAGTTCTTC. As protein: CASSLATAGVVYNEQFF. Full variable domain (rest looked up from reference TRBV5-1 and TRBJ2-1): KAGVTQTPRYLIKTRGQQVTLSCSPISGHRSVSWYQQTPGQGLQFLFEYFSETQRNKGNFPGRFSGRQFSNSRSEMNVSTLELGDSALYLCASSLATAGVVYNEQFFGPGTRLTVL.